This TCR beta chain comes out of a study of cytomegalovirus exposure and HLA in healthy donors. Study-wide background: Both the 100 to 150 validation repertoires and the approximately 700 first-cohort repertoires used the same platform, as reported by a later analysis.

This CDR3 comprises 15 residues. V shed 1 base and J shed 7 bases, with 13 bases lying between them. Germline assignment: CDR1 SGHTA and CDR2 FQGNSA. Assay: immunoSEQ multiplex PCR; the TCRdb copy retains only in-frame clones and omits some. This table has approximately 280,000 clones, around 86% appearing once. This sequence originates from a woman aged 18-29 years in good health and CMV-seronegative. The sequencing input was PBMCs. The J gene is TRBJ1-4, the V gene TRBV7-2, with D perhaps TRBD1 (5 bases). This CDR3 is CASSLVAGRTEKLFF. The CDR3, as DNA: TGTGCCAGCAGCTTAGTTGCAGGGAGGACTGAAAAACTGTTTTTT.